The 30 T cell receptor beta chains listed next were all sequenced from one sample in a study of T cell clusters in autoimmune cytopenias. TRB was amplified from 250 ng of peripheral blood genomic DNA per sample. Multiplex touch-down PCR amplified TRB using TRB-A and TRB-B pools in one tube. Reanalyzing the multiplex PCR reads, TCRdb keeps one entry per CDR3 protein, without DNA. The repertoire table contains some 790 distinct CDR3 sequences. These same data were also listed under a study on T cell repertoires in aging, cancer and after chemotherapy.

Sequenced: peripheral blood. The receptor source for this set is a human donor in good health.

Considering frequency, this clonotype is medium-sized. The gene calls are TRBV28 and TRBJ2-1; without DNA, the TCRdb call of TRBD1 cannot be checked. This CDR3 contains 14 residues. Germline-derived CDR1 and CDR2 are MDHEN and SYDVKM. The CDR3 here is CASTFGTGGNEQFF. Using reference TRBV28 and TRBJ2-1 for the parts outside the CDR3, the full variable domain is DVKVTQSSRYLVKRTGEKVFLECVQDMDHENMFWYRQDPGLGLRLIYFSYDVKMKEKGDIPEGYSVSREKKERFSLILESASTNQTSMYLCASTFGTGGNEQFFGPGTRLTVL.

By frequency, this clonotype registers medium-sized. CDR3 sequence reads: CSARTSGRNTGELFF. The V call is TRBV20-1, the J call TRBJ2-2; TCRdb's D call, TRBD2, is unchecked because there is no DNA. This CDR3 is 15 amino acids long. CDR1 and CDR2 from the germline V gene are DFQATT and SNEGSKA (reference sequence).

According to its frequency, this clonotype is medium-sized. The rearrangement links TRBV7-9 to TRBJ2-5. The CDR3 has 13 amino acids. Germline V lookup: CDR1 SEHNR, CDR2 FQNEAQ (reference sequence). CDR3 in amino acids: CASSLYSEETQYF.

The chain joins TRBV7-3 to TRBJ1-2; TCRdb's D call of TRBD1 is untestable without DNA. The CDR3 loop spans 14 amino acids. The germline CDR1 and CDR2 sequences are SGHTA and FQGTGA. CDR3 amino acids: CASSLWDRVGGYTF.

This clonotype is called medium-sized based on its frequency. The chain has TRBV7-2 and TRBJ2-1; TCRdb's D gene call, TRBD2, goes unchecked for lack of DNA. Germline lookup yields CDR1 SGHTA and CDR2 FQGNSA. This CDR3 region has 19 residues. This CDR3 reads CASSFPGLAGESLGNEQFF.

This clonotype counts as medium-sized (0.01 to 0.1%) by frequency. The chain links TRBV5-1 to TRBJ2-7; TCRdb's D gene call, TRBD2, goes unchecked for lack of DNA. This CDR3 is built from 15 residues. Germline V gene data show CDR1 as SGHRS and CDR2 as YFSETQ. CDR3 loop: CASARGDSFPYEQYF.

This clonotype is large by frequency. The rearrangement links TRBV12-3 or TRBV12-4 to TRBJ2-6. This CDR3 spans 14 amino acids. Here the CDR3 reads CASSFISGANVLTF.

Its frequency marks this clonotype as large. The gene calls are TRBV19 and TRBJ2-7. CDR1 and CDR2 (germline): LNHDA, SQIVND (reference sequence). CDR3 length: 14 residues. This CDR3 is CASNGAGGSYEQYF.

This clonotype is identified as medium-sized from frequency. This chain joins TRBV28 and TRBJ2-1; the TRBD2 assignment by TCRdb is unverifiable without DNA. Germline CDR1 is MDHEN and CDR2 is SYDVKM. The CDR3 is made up of 15 amino acids. CDR3 amino acids: CASLMGGPIYNEQFF.

Frequency places this clonotype as large. This CDR3 reads CATSREPFGGANVLTF. The chain employs TRBV15 and TRBJ2-6. Germline V gene data show CDR1 as LNHNV and CDR2 as YYDKDF (reference sequence). The CDR3 runs to 16 residues.

Frequency places this clonotype as medium-sized. The gene calls are TRBV20-1 and TRBJ2-1. The germline V gene has CDR1 DFQATT and CDR2 SNEGSKA (reference sequence). The CDR3 totals 12 residues. This CDR3 is CSAIASNNEQFF.

Its frequency marks this clonotype as medium-sized. The CDR3 sequence: CASRTGGQETQYF. The rearrangement joins TRBV28 to TRBJ2-5; checking the TCRdb D call of TRBD1 is not possible without DNA. CDR3 size: 13 residues. From germline, CDR1 is MDHEN and CDR2 SYDVKM.

Its frequency marks this clonotype as medium-sized. The rearrangement uses TRBV7-6 and TRBJ1-1. The germline V gene encodes CDR1 SGHVS and CDR2 FNYEAQ. This CDR3 region has 14 residues. Here the CDR3 reads CASSDTLRRQEAFF. Complete variable domain (other parts from reference TRBV7-6 and TRBJ1-1): GAGVSQSPRYKVTKRGQDVALRCDPISGHVSLYWYRQALGQGPEFLTYFNYEAQQDKSGLPNDRFSAERPEGSISTLTIQRTEQRDSAMYRCASSDTLRRQEAFFGQGTRLTVV.

The V gene is TRBV27, the J gene TRBJ2-7; TCRdb picks TRBD1, but there is no DNA to check that call. This CDR3 is built from 15 residues. Germline CDR1 is MNHEY and CDR2 is SMNVEV (reference sequence). The CDR3 reads CASSSSGNPIYEQYF.

This clonotype ranks as large in terms of frequency. This chain connects TRBV27 to TRBJ2-3. This CDR3 comprises 13 residues. Germline V gene data show CDR1 as MNHEY and CDR2 as SMNVEV (reference sequence). CDR3 protein: CASSLSRPDTQYF.

CDR3 residues: CASSTGPVADTQYF. The chain is built from TRBV9 and TRBJ2-3; without DNA, the TCRdb call of TRBD2 cannot be checked. Per germline, CDR1 SGDLS and CDR2 YYNGEE. This CDR3 is built from 14 residues.

Judged by frequency, this clonotype is medium-sized. The chain recombines TRBV12-3 or TRBV12-4 with TRBJ2-7; TCRdb outputs TRBD2, but without DNA this stays unchecked. The CDR3 totals 15 residues. CDR3 loop: CASNNSGRVLYEQYF.

V and J are TRBV18 and TRBJ1-1; checking the TCRdb D call of TRBD1 is not possible without DNA. The CDR3 sequence is 20 residues long. CDR1 and CDR2 from the germline V gene are KGHSH and LQKENI. The CDR3 is CASSPPVYTGTGGRRTEAFF. The full variable domain, its missing parts supplied by reference TRBV18 and TRBJ1-1, is NAGVMQNPRHLVRRRGQEARLRCSPMKGHSHVYWYRQLPEEGLKFMVYLQKENIIDESGMPKERFSAEFPKEGPSILRIQQVVRGDSAAYFCASSPPVYTGTGGRRTEAFFGQGTRLTVV.

In terms of frequency, this clonotype is large. The V and J genes are TRBV6-1 and TRBJ1-2; TCRdb outputs TRBD1, but without DNA this stays unchecked. Germline lookup yields CDR1 MNHNS and CDR2 SASEGT. The CDR3 sequence is 14 residues long. CDR3: CASSEAGVPPGYTF.

This clonotype is deemed medium-sized by its frequency. The chain has TRBV7-9 and TRBJ1-4; absent DNA, TCRdb's TRBD1 call cannot be checked. Germline CDR1 is SEHNR and CDR2 is FQNEAQ (reference sequence). The CDR3 loop spans 14 amino acids. The CDR3 loop reads CASSLGRNNEKLFF.

This chain uses TRBV30 with TRBJ2-3; the TRBD1 assignment by TCRdb is unverifiable without DNA. The germline CDR1 and CDR2 sequences are GTSNPN and SVGIG (reference sequence). CDR3 length: 14 residues. The CDR3 sequence: CAWSVSGGRDTQYF. Complete variable domain (other parts from reference TRBV30 and TRBJ2-3): SQTIHQWPATLVQPVGSPLSLECTVEGTSNPNLYWYRQAAGRGLQLLFYSVGIGQISSEVPQNLSASRPQDRQFILSSKKLLLSDSGFYLCAWSVSGGRDTQYFGPGTRLTVL.

The V and J genes are TRBV5-1 and TRBJ2-3; TCRdb picks TRBD1, but there is no DNA to check that call. The V gene's germline CDR1 is SGHRS and CDR2 YFSETQ. CDR3 size: 13 residues. The CDR3 reads CASSWTGPDTQYF. Full variable domain (rest looked up from reference TRBV5-1 and TRBJ2-3): KAGVTQTPRYLIKTRGQQVTLSCSPISGHRSVSWYQQTPGQGLQFLFEYFSETQRNKGNFPGRFSGRQFSNSRSEMNVSTLELGDSALYLCASSWTGPDTQYFGPGTRLTVL.

This clonotype ranks as medium-sized (0.01 to 0.1%) in terms of frequency. V is TRBV7-9 and J is TRBJ2-7. This CDR3 contains 14 residues. The germline gives CDR1 SEHNR, CDR2 FQNEAQ (reference sequence). The CDR3 spells CASSLALATYEQYF.

Frequency places this clonotype as large. The chain combines TRBV19 with TRBJ2-7. Looked up from germline, CDR1 is LNHDA and CDR2 is SQIVND (reference sequence). The CDR3 totals 14 residues. The CDR3 protein is CASSMVLGGYEQYF.

This sequence joins TRBV6-2 or TRBV6-3 and TRBJ2-3; TCRdb's D call of TRBD1 is untestable without DNA. This CDR3 spans 16 amino acids. Germline CDR1 and CDR2: MNHEY and SVGEGT. CDR3 in amino acids: CASSGPLGVSTDTQYF.

This clonotype is identified as large (0.1 to 1%) from frequency. V and J are TRBV11-1 and TRBJ1-2; without DNA, the TCRdb call of TRBD1 cannot be checked. Germline values: CDR1 SGHAT, CDR2 FQDESV (reference sequence). There are 14 residues in the CDR3. The CDR3 spells CASSHRGGYYGYTF.

Measured by frequency, this clonotype is medium-sized. This chain connects TRBV7-2 to TRBJ2-7; the D call from TCRdb, TRBD2, cannot be confirmed without DNA. The CDR3 is 13 amino acids. Germline V lookup: CDR1 SGHTA, CDR2 FQGNSA. CDR3 amino acids: CASSPGTLNEQYF.

V usage is TRBV28 and J usage is TRBJ1-1; TCRdb's D call, TRBD1, is unchecked because there is no DNA. Germline values: CDR1 MDHEN, CDR2 SYDVKM. The CDR3 consists of 16 residues. This CDR3 is CASSPSLGAANTEAFF.

This clonotype is labeled large based on frequency. The chain is built from TRBV6-6 and TRBJ2-7; TCRdb designates TRBD2, a call that cannot be tested without DNA. This CDR3 spans 13 amino acids. Germline CDR1 reads MNHNY; CDR2 reads SVGAGI (reference sequence). The CDR3 here is CASRGTSGYEQYF.

This clonotype is called large (0.1 to 1%) based on its frequency. The chain joins TRBV27 to TRBJ2-7. The CDR3 is made up of 15 amino acids. CDR1 is MNHEY and CDR2 is SMNVEV in the germline V gene (reference sequence). The CDR3 loop is CASSLGVGGPYEQYF.